This T cell receptor (beta chain) was recovered during a study of Tregs in tolerant kidney transplant recipients (dated by TCRdb to between 2018 and 2021). Background for the entire study: Transplants used related donors with nonmyeloablative bone marrow transplantation; mixed chimerism was transient in the human trials. Before combined kidney and bone marrow transplantation, this study identified donor-specific regulatory T cells using TCRbeta sequencing and then followed those same cells after transplant. Here is what the overall study found, with its caveats: Although technical replication error seemed to be minimal, the question of biological reproducibility was not addressed directly. Expanding Tregs with activated donor B cells appeared to identify the most biologically relevant and donor-specific TCRbeta repertoire. Because the PCR primers were changed over time for some patients, nucleotide-level comparison could not be performed across the samples from those patients. Because only a small number of patients were included, the study had limitations, and the results will need to be validated in larger populations as well as under other immunosuppression protocols. In tolerant patients, donor-specific Tregs expanded more than Tregs overall, which suggests antigen-driven rather than nonspecific expansion.

In light of the paper, this sample's time point label describes: blood sample drawn before combined kidney and bone marrow transplant. Unstimulated Tregs (CD4+CD25+CD127-), CD4+ non-Tregs (CD4+CD25-), CD4 and CD8 cells were FACS-sorted from thawed PBMCs. Thawed PBMCs were rested overnight at 37 degrees C with about 200 IU/ml IL-2 before Treg sorting. The patients were a few recipients of combined kidney and bone marrow transplants from the ITN036ST trial, and samples were available only from these trial subjects. Healthy control blood was separated into PBMCs by Ficoll density gradient and cryopreserved, and patient PBMCs were collected both before and after transplant. Of note for this clone: The clone's antigen remains unknown. Per-base qualities were not stored, and no clone one base away is much larger.

For TCRbeta CDR3 sequencing, genomic DNA from the sorted cells was extracted using the QIAGEN DNeasy Blood and Tissue Kit. High-throughput TCRbeta CDR3 sequencing was carried out commercially through immunoSEQ, with PCR amplification with bias correction and internal controls included. The authors' pipeline ran thus. A unique productive TCRbeta sequence was defined by the CDR3 nucleotide sequence when primers matched, and otherwise by the CDR3 amino acid sequence together with the Vbeta and Jbeta genes. As a correction for sorting error, sequences shared between sorted populations at a frequency ratio of 2:1 or less were discarded, and the remaining shared sequences were assigned to the higher population. Donor-reactive sequences were defined as at least 5-fold expanded in CFSE-low cells versus unstimulated cells, with frequency of at least 0.01% in CFSE-low cells. Repertoire divergence was quantified by Jensen-Shannon divergence using the top 100 TCRbeta sequences ranked by frequency. When a sample had multiple sequencing runs, each run was corrected for sorting error separately and the runs were then pooled. TCRdb mirrors the immuneACCESS table, restricted to in-frame sequences. Some clones are absent from its copies; in checked studies, under half trace to an unresolved V gene, and the reason for the others is unknown. V, J and clone size were drawn from that table, and D and trimming were deduced from the DNA. A total of about 73,000 clones appear in this sample, 80% to 95% of them only once. The ten largest account for 0.34% of the sample.

In the germline V gene, CDR1 corresponds to MDHEN and CDR2 to SYDVKM. Spanning cysteine to phenylalanine, the CDR3 consists of 16 amino acids. The retained sequence is limited to the CDR3, 48 bases, with the frame set at the first base. Trimmed from V: 4 bases; trimmed from J: 1 base; junction bases lacking a gene match: 5. The receptor was derived from a human donor who received a combined kidney and bone marrow transplant. The input for sequencing was Tregs from blood, taken before the transplant. The chain uses TRBV28 and TRBJ2-3, with 10 bases matching TRBD1. The CDR3 in this case is CASSSFGTGGTDTQYF. The sequenced DNA is TGTGCCAGCAGTTCGTTCGGGACAGGGGGCACAGATACGCAGTATTTT.